This T cell receptor (beta chain) was profiled in a study of shared clonotypes between healthy human individuals. Deep-level settings were used for running the assay. Investigators spread the genomic DNA of each subset evenly over several immunoSEQ plates. Clones were read by immunoSEQ multiplex PCR, and TCRdb kept only the in-frame ones, dropping some. The sample shows about 1.1 million clones, about 80% of them seen only once. Sequencing was performed on memory CD4+ T cells from PBMCs. Subset in this sample: CD45RA-negative fraction. The TCR was taken from a man between 18 and 35 years old in good health. Some clones in this sample may be carry-over from other donors' samples.

CDR3 in DNA: TGTGCCAGCAGCACACGGGGACTACTTCAAGAGACCCAGTACTTC. It encodes CASSTRGLLQETQYF. The chain links TRBV9 to TRBJ2-5, with 7 bases aligning to TRBD2. CDR1 and CDR2 (germline): SGDLS, YYNGEE. The CDR3 is 15 residues long. With 4 bases clipped from V and 2 bases from J, the junction kept 8 bases outside the gene matches.